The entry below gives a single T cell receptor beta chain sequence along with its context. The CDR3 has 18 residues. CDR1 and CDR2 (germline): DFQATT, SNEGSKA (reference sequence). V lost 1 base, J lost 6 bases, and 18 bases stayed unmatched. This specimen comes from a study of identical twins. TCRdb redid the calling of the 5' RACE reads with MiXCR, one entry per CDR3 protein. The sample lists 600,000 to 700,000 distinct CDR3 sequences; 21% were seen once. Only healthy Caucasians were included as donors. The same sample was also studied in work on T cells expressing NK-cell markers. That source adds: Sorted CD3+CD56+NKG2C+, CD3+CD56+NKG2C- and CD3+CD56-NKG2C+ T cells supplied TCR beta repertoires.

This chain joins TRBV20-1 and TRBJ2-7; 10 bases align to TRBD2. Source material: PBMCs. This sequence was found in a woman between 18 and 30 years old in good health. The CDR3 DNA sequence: TGCAGTGCTAGAGGTGGTAGCGGGAGGTCCATAGCTGCTGGCGAGCAGTACTTC. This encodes CSARGGSGRSIAAGEQYF.